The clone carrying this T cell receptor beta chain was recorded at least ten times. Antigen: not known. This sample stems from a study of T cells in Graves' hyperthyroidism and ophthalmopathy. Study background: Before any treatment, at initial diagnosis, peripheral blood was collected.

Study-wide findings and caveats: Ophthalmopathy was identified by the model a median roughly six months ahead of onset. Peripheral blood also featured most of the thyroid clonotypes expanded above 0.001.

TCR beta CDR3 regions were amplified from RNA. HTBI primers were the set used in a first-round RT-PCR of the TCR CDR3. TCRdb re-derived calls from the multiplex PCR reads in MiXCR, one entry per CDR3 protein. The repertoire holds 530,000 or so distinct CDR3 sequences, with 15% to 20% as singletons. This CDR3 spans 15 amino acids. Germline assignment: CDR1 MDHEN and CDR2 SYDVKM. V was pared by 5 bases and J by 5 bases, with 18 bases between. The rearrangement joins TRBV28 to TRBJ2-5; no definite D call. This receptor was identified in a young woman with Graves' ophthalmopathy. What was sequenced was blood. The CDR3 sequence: CASSTSLRVRETQYF. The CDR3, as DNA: TGTGCCAGCAGTACCTCCCTAAGGGTGAGGGAGACCCAGTACTTC.